The 10 T cell receptor beta chains in this list originate from one sample, sequenced in a study of T cells in localized non-small cell lung cancer. Libraries were prepared by immunoSEQ multiplex PCR; TCRdb keeps only in-frame clonotypes and omits some of them. Of tens of thousands of clones listed, more than 70% are singletons. Sequenced material: peripheral blood, taken before any cancer treatment. These receptors originate from a female donor over 55 with stage I squamous cell lung carcinoma.

The chain couples TRBV7-2 to TRBJ2-1; D unresolved. Between the trimmed V and J ends, which lost 1 base and 4 bases, there was a span of 14 bases. Germline V CDR1 and CDR2: SGHTA, FQGNSA. This CDR3 region has 16 residues. The CDR3 protein is CASSLGTYKGYNEQFF. CDR3 nucleotide sequence: TGTGCCAGCAGCTTAGGTACCTATAAGGGTTACAATGAGCAGTTCTTC.

The J gene is TRBJ2-2, the V gene TRBV5-5, with 7 nucleotides matching TRBD2. From germline, CDR1 is SGHKS and CDR2 YYEKEE (reference sequence). The CDR3 has 16 residues. V was clipped by 7 bases and J by 5 bases; unmatched bases: 14. The CDR3 DNA follows: TGTGCCAGCCGGGGAGGGGCTTTAGGGAGTACCGGGGAGCTGTTTTTT. Translating it yields CASRGGALGSTGELFF.

This clone was seen a single time. The chain combines TRBV9 with TRBJ2-3, with TRBD2 matching 11 bases. From germline, CDR1 is SGDLS and CDR2 YYNGEE. The V gene end was trimmed by 3 bases and the J gene end by 5 bases; junction bases not matched to a gene: 11. The CDR3 spans 17 residues. CDR3 sequence reads: CASSENRLAGLIDTQYF. CDR3 coding DNA: TGTGCCAGCAGCGAAAACAGACTAGCGGGGTTAATAGATACGCAGTATTTT.

V and J are TRBV15 and TRBJ1-1; 8 nucleotides align to TRBD1. V lost 2 bases, J lost 3 bases, and 5 bases stayed unmatched. Germline CDR1 is LNHNV and CDR2 is YYDKDF (reference sequence). This CDR3 comprises 15 residues. The CDR3 reads CATSRPGQGDTEAFF. The CDR3 region has the DNA TGTGCCACCAGCAGACCAGGACAGGGAGACACTGAAGCTTTCTTT.

This clone occurred a few times. The chain combines TRBV7-2 with TRBJ2-1, with 8 positions matching TRBD1. The V gene's germline CDR1 is SGHTA and CDR2 FQGNSA. The V segment lost 5 bases and the J segment 5 bases; nucleotides outside the gene matches: 8. This CDR3 has 15 amino acids. The CDR3 DNA follows: TGTGCCAGCAGCCCTTCCGGGACAGGCAACAATGAGCAGTTCTTC. As protein: CASSPSGTGNNEQFF.

This rearrangement joins TRBV4-2 to TRBJ1-2; D is ambiguous. In germline, CDR1 is LGHNA, CDR2 YNFKEQ. V lost 0 bases to trimming and J lost 2 bases, with 10 bases between them. The CDR3 runs 15 residues. The CDR3 nucleotides read TGTGCCAGCAGCCAAGAGGAGGGAAGGAACTATGGCTACACCTTC. Translated, it gives CASSQEEGRNYGYTF.

The chain has TRBV19 and TRBJ2-1; 7 bases agree with TRBD1. Germline V gene sequence: CDR1 LNHDA, CDR2 SQIVND (reference sequence). This CDR3 spans 16 amino acids. Germline trimming cut 5 bases from V and 8 bases from J; bases unmatched to any gene: 15. As DNA, the CDR3 is TGTGCCAGTAGTGTACATAATGCAGGGGGTAACGATGAGCAGTTCTTC. Amino acid sequence: CASSVHNAGGNDEQFF.

The chain has TRBV7-2 and TRBJ2-7; 10 bases fit TRBD1. The CDR3 has 15 residues. Looked up from germline, CDR1 is SGHTA and CDR2 is FQGNSA. V shed 2 bases and J 2 bases; nucleotides not matched to a gene: 3. This chain's CDR3 is CASSLRGTGAYEQYF. For the CDR3, the DNA is TGTGCCAGCAGCTTAAGGGGGACAGGGGCCTACGAGCAGTACTTC. Based on the CDR3 plus reference TRBV7-2 and TRBJ2-7, the full variable domain is GAGVSQSPSNKVTEKGKDVELRCDPISGHTALYWYRQSLGQGLEFLIYFQGNSAPDKSGLPSDRFSAERTGGSVSTLTIQRTQQEDSAVYLCASSLRGTGAYEQYFGPGTRLTVT.

Here the CDR3 DNA reads TGTGCCAGCAGCCTCAGGGTTGAGCAGCCCCAGCATTTT. As protein: CASSLRVEQPQHF. The chain uses TRBV14 and TRBJ1-5; weak D call: TRBD1 (5 bases). V was shortened by 4 bases and J by 7 bases, with 11 bases between the two germline ends. CDR1 SGHDN and CDR2 FVKESK come from the germline V gene. The CDR3 sequence is 13 residues long.

V usage is TRBV7-9 and J usage is TRBJ2-7; D might be TRBD2 (6 bases). Deletions cut 4 bases from V and 0 bases from J, with 16 bases between. The CDR3 loop spans 16 amino acids. The germline V gene has CDR1 SEHNR and CDR2 FQNEAQ (reference sequence). The CDR3 DNA reads as TGTGCCAGCAGCTCTCAAGGAGGGCACGGCTCCTACGAGCAGTACTTC. It yields the protein CASSSQGGHGSYEQYF.